The 18 T cell receptor beta chains listed next were all sequenced from one sample in a study of blood T cell repertoires in COVID-19. Profiling relied on immunoSEQ multiplex PCR, and the TCRdb table lists in-frame clones only, not all of them. There are roughly 120,000 clones in the sample; 90% occur only once, and 3.5% to 5% lies in the top ten. Sequences were obtained from peripheral blood. Receptors originate from a man aged 55-75 years with COVID-19, enrolled during active disease.

The CDR3 loop is CAWKGTPNTYGYTF. The DNA of the CDR3 is TGTGCCTGGAAGGGGACACCGAACACCTATGGCTACACCTTC. V gene TRBV30 combines with J gene TRBJ1-2, with a tentative D call TRBD1 (6 bases). V was clipped by 4 bases and J by 4 bases, with 16 bases between them. Germline-derived CDR1 and CDR2 are GTSNPN and SVGIG (reference sequence). The CDR3 sequence is 14 residues long.

CDR3 protein: CASKFYRAKIDTGELFF. For the CDR3, the DNA is TGTGCCAGCAAGTTTTACAGGGCGAAGATCGACACCGGGGAGCTGTTTTTT. The chain couples TRBV28 to TRBJ2-2; perhaps TRBD1 as D (6 bases). Per germline, CDR1 MDHEN and CDR2 SYDVKM. The V and J ends lost 7 bases and 3 bases respectively, with 21 bases between them. This CDR3 has 17 residues.

V is TRBV6-2 or TRBV6-3 and J is TRBJ2-4, with D unclear. V lost 5 bases to trimming and J lost 0 bases, with 11 bases between them. This CDR3 has 15 amino acids. CDR1 MNHEY and CDR2 SVGEGT come from the germline V gene. CDR3 DNA sequence: TGTGCCAGCAGTGCCCTAAGATTAGCCAAAAACATTCAGTACTTC. This gives the protein CASSALRLAKNIQYF.

The rearrangement joins TRBV11-2 to TRBJ2-2; 11 nucleotides match TRBD2. The J segment lost 4 bases and the V segment lost 5 bases, leaving 6 bases of the junction unmatched. Germline loops: CDR1 SGHAT, CDR2 FQNNGV. CDR3 length equals 16 residues. CDR3 loop: CASSAGLAVTTGELFF. The CDR3 DNA sequence: TGTGCCAGCAGCGCGGGACTAGCGGTTACCACCGGGGAGCTGTTTTTT.

This chain joins TRBV12-3 or TRBV12-4 and TRBJ2-5; D is undetermined. This CDR3 comprises 12 residues. Trimming cost V 2 bases and J 5 bases, with 6 bases left between them. As DNA, the CDR3 is TGTGCCAGCAGTTTACGGCGGGAGACCCAGTACTTC. Amino acids: CASSLRRETQYF.

This clone turned up a few times. The chain recombines TRBV6-5 with TRBJ2-1; 9 bases are shared with TRBD1. This CDR3 contains 13 residues. Germline trimming cut 7 bases from V and 8 bases from J; bases unmatched to any gene: 6. Germline V gives CDR1 MNHEY, CDR2 SVGAGI. The CDR3 loop reads CASIGTGFHEQFF. CDR3 DNA sequence: TGTGCCAGCATCGGGACAGGGTTCCATGAGCAGTTCTTC.

V and J are TRBV7-2 and TRBJ2-5; TRBD2 matches 8 bases. With V trimmed by 2 bases and J by 2 bases, 1 base remained unmatched. Germline lookup yields CDR1 SGHTA and CDR2 FQGNSA. This CDR3 comprises 14 residues. DNA of the CDR3: TGTGCCAGCAGCTTACCGGGGGGGCAAGAGACCCAGTACTTC. Its translation is CASSLPGGQETQYF.

The sample holds many counts of this clone. The chain couples TRBV9 to TRBJ2-7, with 7 bases matching TRBD2. This CDR3 has 14 amino acids. Trimming took 2 bases from V and 5 from J; bases not matched to a gene: 7. Germline loops: CDR1 SGDLS, CDR2 YYNGEE. CDR3 sequence reads: CASSVGGRSNEQYF. As DNA, the CDR3 is TGTGCCAGCAGCGTCGGCGGGAGATCGAACGAGCAGTACTTC.

The CDR3 is CACRLVLASYNEQFF. Here the CDR3 DNA reads TGTGCCTGTCGGTTGGTTCTCGCGTCCTACAATGAGCAGTTCTTC. The V and J genes are TRBV30 and TRBJ2-1; D gene ambiguous. Germline V gives CDR1 GTSNPN, CDR2 SVGIG (reference sequence). V was trimmed by 6 bases and J by 1 base, leaving 16 bases between them. The CDR3 runs 15 residues.

J is TRBJ1-3 and V is TRBV5-1; D ambiguous. The germline CDR1 and CDR2 sequences are SGHRS and YFSETQ. The CDR3 has 12 residues. V was cut by 0 bases and J by 4 bases, with 2 bases left in between. CDR3 amino acids: CASSLVGNTIYF. The CDR3 nucleotides are TGCGCCAGCAGCTTGGTAGGAAACACCATATATTTT.

There are a few counts of this clone. The chain employs TRBV7-8 and TRBJ1-5; 7 bases line up with TRBD1. The CDR3 extends over 15 amino acids. The germline gives CDR1 SGHVS, CDR2 FQNEAQ. V lost 3 bases and J lost 7; bases outside the gene matches: 9. The CDR3 DNA reads as TGTGCCAGCAGCTTTTTAACAGGGGCAGGACAGCCCCAGCATTTT. Amino acids: CASSFLTGAGQPQHF.

The CDR3 loop is CASAGGERIFSDTQYF. In nucleotides, the CDR3 is TGTGCCAGCGCCGGTGGGGAGCGGATCTTCTCAGATACGCAGTATTTT. The rearrangement uses TRBV9 and TRBJ2-3; the D gene is possibly TRBD2 (5 bases). The germline gives CDR1 SGDLS, CDR2 YYNGEE. Trimming cost V 7 bases and J 4 bases, with 22 bases left between them. The CDR3 contains 16 residues.

This clone was seen only once. As DNA, the CDR3 is TGTGCCACCCTACAGGGGGCGGCGTCCGGGGAGCTGTTTTTT. Translating it yields CATLQGAASGELFF. The chain carries TRBV27 and TRBJ2-2; 9 bases map to TRBD1. V shed 10 bases, J shed 6 bases, and the junction held 9 bases outside the gene matches. Germline V gene sequence: CDR1 MNHEY, CDR2 SMNVEV (reference sequence). This CDR3 has 14 residues.

A few counts support this clone. The CDR3 loop is CASTLSGRPTGELFF. For the CDR3, the DNA is TGTGCCAGCACTCTATCGGGGAGGCCCACCGGGGAGCTGTTTTTT. The chain combines TRBV5-4 with TRBJ2-2, with D perhaps TRBD2 (6 bases). V lost 6 bases and J lost 4, with 16 bases in between. This CDR3 has 15 residues. Looked up from germline, CDR1 is SGHNT and CDR2 is YYREEE (reference sequence).

This clone appeared once. The J gene is TRBJ2-4, the V gene TRBV5-1; tentatively, D is TRBD1 (6 bases). CDR1 is SGHRS and CDR2 is YFSETQ in the germline V gene. CDR3 length equals 15 residues. V lost 0 bases, J lost 9 bases, and 16 bases lay in between. As DNA, the CDR3 is TGCGCCAGCAGCTTGGGGCTGGGGGCGGCGCGCATTCAGTACTTC. It encodes CASSLGLGAARIQYF.

The CDR3, as DNA: TGTGCCAGCAGTGACCCGGAGCGGCAGCCACTAGCCAAAAACATTCAGTACTTC. As protein: CASSDPERQPLAKNIQYF. This chain joins TRBV6-1 and TRBJ2-4, with D tentatively TRBD2 (5 bases). V was shortened by 3 bases and J by 0 bases, with 18 bases between the two germline ends. This CDR3 has 18 amino acids. Germline CDR1 reads MNHNS; CDR2 reads SASEGT.

This chain uses TRBV11-2 with TRBJ2-1, with a tentative D call TRBD1 (6 bases). Trimming removed 3 bases at V and 3 bases at J, with 12 bases between. Germline-derived CDR1 and CDR2 are SGHAT and FQNNGV. The CDR3 contains 15 residues. CDR3 DNA: TGTGCCAGCAGCTTGGACAGTTCCTTCTACAATGAGCAGTTCTTC. It specifies CASSLDSSFYNEQFF.

This chain joins TRBV29-1 and TRBJ2-7; weak D call: TRBD1 (5 bases). The CDR3 contains 13 residues. The germline V and J ends were trimmed by 7 bases and 2 bases, with 15 bases remaining between them. Germline V gives CDR1 SQVTM, CDR2 ANQGSEA. As DNA, the CDR3 is TGCAGCGCAATGACAGAATCGACCTACGAGCAGTACTTC. Amino acid sequence: CSAMTESTYEQYF.